The sequence of this T cell receptor beta chain was determined in a study of blood T cell repertoires in COVID-19. Original data processing: Quantification of nucleated cells was approximated via reference gene primer amplification. The protocol was immunoSEQ multiplex PCR, while the TCRdb copy is restricted to in-frame clones and leaves out a portion. V and J calls and clone size are those listed in that table; D and trimming were worked out from the DNA. The table shows around 300,000 clones, with about nine tenths occurring only once. The CDR3 totals 15 residues. Germline CDR1 MDHEN, CDR2 SYDVKM. Deletions cut 6 bases from V and 5 bases from J, with 14 bases between.

This rearrangement joins TRBV28 to TRBJ1-6; the D gene is possibly TRBD1 (5 bases). This clonotype originated in a woman aged 40 to 50 with acute or convalescent COVID-19. Sequenced: peripheral blood. In nucleotides, the CDR3 is TGTGCCAGCAGGCAGGGTTGGGGGGATAATTCACCCCTCCACTTT. The encoded protein is CASRQGWGDNSPLHF.